The 20 T cell receptor beta chains reported below all come from one sample, sequenced in a study of shared clonotypes between healthy human individuals. Sequencing used immunoSEQ multiplex PCR; TCRdb keeps in-frame clones, though not all of them. Among more than 2 million clones listed, roughly 95% were seen once. The sequencing input was naive CD4+ T cells sorted from blood. Subset defined: CD45RA+ positively selected. These receptors all stem from a man aged 18 to 30 in good health.

The chain uses TRBV27 and TRBJ1-2; D gene unclear. The CDR3 is 14 amino acids. V was shortened by 2 bases and J by 6 bases, with 13 bases between the two germline ends. Germline CDR1 and CDR2: MNHEY and SMNVEV (reference sequence). The CDR3 is CASSLPSNRNGYTF. CDR3 sequence (DNA): TGTGCCAGCAGTTTACCTAGTAACCGTAATGGCTACACCTTC.

On this clone: This CDR3 is also generated by other DNA sequences in the sample. The chain carries TRBV7-2 and TRBJ2-5, with D unresolved. Germline-derived CDR1 and CDR2 are SGHTA and FQGNSA. V was pared by 1 base and J by 4 bases, with 7 bases between. CDR3 size: 13 residues. CDR3 in DNA: TGTGCCAGCAGCTTAGGGTTGGTAGAGACCCAGTACTTC. This sequence encodes CASSLGLVETQYF.

This clone was observed a single time. The rearrangement uses TRBV28 and TRBJ1-3; D call uncertain. V lost 6 bases, J lost 0 bases, and 15 bases lay in between. The germline CDR1 and CDR2 sequences are MDHEN and SYDVKM. This CDR3 spans 16 amino acids. CDR3 loop: CASSSSGELSGNTIYF. CDR3 in DNA: TGTGCCAGCAGCTCGTCTGGAGAACTCTCTGGAAACACCATATATTTT. The variable domain in full, with the rest retrieved from reference TRBV28 and TRBJ1-3, is DVKVTQSSRYLVKRTGEKVFLECVQDMDHENMFWYRQDPGLGLRLIYFSYDVKMKEKGDIPEGYSVSREKKERFSLILESASTNQTSMYLCASSSSGELSGNTIYFGEGSWLTVV.

Of note for this clone: Additional DNA sequences in this sample encode the identical CDR3. The chain employs TRBV9 and TRBJ1-1; D is ambiguous. The ends were cut back, 0 bases at V and 2 bases at J, with 5 bases in the middle. The CDR3 totals 13 residues. In germline, CDR1 is SGDLS, CDR2 YYNGEE. CDR3 in amino acids: CASSVGKNTEAFF. The CDR3 nucleotides read TGTGCCAGCAGCGTAGGGAAAAACACTGAAGCTTTCTTT.

A remark on this clone: Within the sample, other DNA sequences also encode this same CDR3. The rearrangement joins TRBV5-1 to TRBJ2-5; D ambiguous. CDR3 size: 15 residues. V lost 0 bases and J lost 0, with 9 bases in between. Germline lookup yields CDR1 SGHRS and CDR2 YFSETQ. The CDR3 bases are TGCGCCAGCAGCTTGGCCATAGGTTACCAAGAGACCCAGTACTTC. Residues: CASSLAIGYQETQYF.

This sequence joins TRBV29-1 and TRBJ2-3, with TRBD1 identical over 7 bases. Unmatched junction bases numbered 8, after V lost 7 bases and J lost 4 bases. Germline V gene data show CDR1 as SQVTM and CDR2 as ANQGSEA. This CDR3 has 13 residues. This CDR3 is CSADRAGADTQYF. In DNA, the CDR3 is TGCAGCGCCGACAGGGCAGGGGCAGATACGCAGTATTTT.

A word on this clone: Other nucleotide sequences from this sample produce the same CDR3. This rearrangement joins TRBV30 to TRBJ1-5, with D uncertain. V was cut by 0 bases and J by 4 bases, with 7 bases left in between. CDR1 and CDR2 from the germline V gene are GTSNPN and SVGIG (reference sequence). This CDR3 contains 13 residues. The CDR3 spells CAWSVQGNQPQHF. CDR3 nucleotides: TGTGCCTGGAGTGTACAAGGAAATCAGCCCCAGCATTTT.

The sample holds one count of this clone. The J gene is TRBJ2-3, the V gene TRBV28, with D unresolved. In germline, CDR1 is MDHEN, CDR2 SYDVKM. This CDR3 comprises 14 residues. Trimming pared 6 bases from V and 6 bases from J, leaving 16 bases between. The CDR3 coding sequence is TGTGCCAGCAGCACCGGGCCACAGCCGGATACGCAGTATTTT. Translation gives CASSTGPQPDTQYF.

The rearrangement uses TRBV29-1 and TRBJ2-3, with TRBD2 matching 8 bases. Per the germline V gene, CDR1 is SQVTM and CDR2 is ANQGSEA. There are 13 residues in the CDR3. The trim removed 7 bases at V and 7 bases at J, leaving 10 bases unmatched. The CDR3 nucleotides read TGCAGCGCCCAAGCGGGGGCCGGGAATACGCAGTATTTT. Amino acids: CSAQAGAGNTQYF.

The chain employs TRBV4-1 and TRBJ2-5, with 7 bases fitting TRBD2. CDR1 and CDR2 (germline): MGHRA, YSYEKL. This CDR3 is built from 16 residues. V lost 1 base and J lost 3; bases outside the gene matches: 8. CDR3 in amino acids: CASSQGRLAAKETQYF. The CDR3, as DNA: TGCGCCAGCAGCCAAGGCCGCCTAGCGGCTAAAGAGACCCAGTACTTC.

The chain uses TRBV9 and TRBJ2-6; D remains ambiguous. V was clipped by 0 bases and J by 6 bases, with 7 bases between them. CDR3 length: 14 residues. Germline V gives CDR1 SGDLS, CDR2 YYNGEE. The chain's CDR3 is CASSVAQAANVLTF. The CDR3 region has the DNA TGTGCCAGCAGCGTAGCTCAAGCGGCCAACGTCCTGACTTTC.

This chain uses TRBV28 with TRBJ1-1, with unresolved D. The CDR3 covers 12 residues. With 1 base removed from V and 7 bases from J, the gap between germline ends came to 7 bases. CDR1 is MDHEN and CDR2 is SYDVKM in the germline V gene. CDR3 in DNA: TGTGCCAGCAGTTTATTGGCTCGTGAAGCTTTCTTT. Translating it yields CASSLLAREAFF.

The J gene is TRBJ1-3, the V gene TRBV4-3; D unresolved. The CDR3 has 16 amino acids. Trimming cost V 2 bases and J 1 base, with 12 bases left between them. From germline, CDR1 is LGHNA and CDR2 YSLEER. This CDR3 reads CASSQTGLGSGNTIYF. The DNA of the CDR3 is TGCGCCAGCAGCCAAACGGGCCTAGGGTCTGGAAACACCATATATTTT.

The chain employs TRBV6-1 and TRBJ2-7; the D gene is possibly TRBD2 (5 bases). Germline CDR1 MNHNS, CDR2 SASEGT. Trimming took off 8 bases at V and 0 bases at J, with 17 bases between the two ends. CDR3 length: 15 amino acids. The CDR3 here is CASCPSGISSYEQYF. The DNA of the CDR3 is TGTGCCAGCTGCCCCTCCGGGATCAGCTCCTACGAGCAGTACTTC.

The count of this clone is one. This chain connects TRBV9 to TRBJ2-7, with D hard to call. CDR1 SGDLS and CDR2 YYNGEE come from the germline V gene. The CDR3 covers 14 residues. V was clipped by 4 bases and J by 6 bases, with 17 bases between them. This CDR3 is CASSPGDARTEQYF. For the CDR3, the DNA is TGTGCCAGCAGCCCCGGCGATGCACGGACCGAGCAGTACTTC.

The CDR3 DNA reads TGTGCCAGCAGTTTCGAGACAGGGGGGCTGAACACTGAAGCTTTCTTT. This codes for CASSFETGGLNTEAFF. V gene TRBV28 combines with J gene TRBJ1-1; 9 nucleotides match TRBD1. CDR1 is MDHEN, CDR2 SYDVKM, per germline. The length of the CDR3 is 16 residues. J gave up 0 bases and V 3 bases, and 5 bases lay outside the gene matches.

CDR3 loop: CASSRSTETQYF. In DNA form, the CDR3 reads TGTGCCAGCAGCCGCTCTACGGAGACCCAGTACTTC. The chain is built from TRBV28 and TRBJ2-5, with D unresolved. CDR3 length: 12 residues. The V and J ends lost 6 bases and 5 bases respectively, with 10 bases between them. Per germline, CDR1 MDHEN and CDR2 SYDVKM.

V and J are TRBV6-1 and TRBJ2-7; 9 bases agree with TRBD2. CDR1 and CDR2 (germline): MNHNS, SASEGT. The CDR3 totals 14 residues. V dropped 7 bases and J dropped 1; count of bases not matched to a gene: 5. This chain's CDR3 is CASIRLAGSYEQYF. CDR3 nucleotide sequence: TGTGCCAGCATTCGGCTAGCGGGATCCTACGAGCAGTACTTC.

This clone has a single count. Germline and junction disagree at one end, which may indicate a read error. This chain links TRBV5-1 with TRBJ1-2; 8 bases fit TRBD1. This CDR3 is 14 amino acids long. Per germline, CDR1 SGHRS and CDR2 YFSETQ. The CDR3 DNA sequence: TGCGCCAGCAGCATCGGACAGGGTAACGATGGCTACACCTTC. Protein sequence: CASSIGQGNDGYTF.

A remark on this clone: This CDR3 is also generated by other DNA sequences in the sample. The chain uses TRBV15 and TRBJ2-2; D is undetermined. The CDR3 is 13 amino acids. Germline lookup yields CDR1 LNHNV and CDR2 YYDKDF (reference sequence). Trimming took off 0 bases at V and 5 bases at J, with 4 bases between the two ends. The CDR3 nucleotides are TGTGCCACCAGCAGAGATGGGACCGGGGAGCTGTTTTTT. This translates into CATSRDGTGELFF.